This T cell receptor beta chain was recorded in a study of beta chain features in type 1 diabetes. Study-wide findings and caveats: Among patients with Type 1 diabetes, TCRB CDR3s were moderately but significantly shorter in every one of the four CD4+ subsets. Possible PCR preference for shorter templates applied equally to patients and controls. Researchers reported that naive, central memory and Treg TCRB repertoires appeared more similar in patients than in healthy donors.

Remarks on this clone: Its antigen remains unidentified.

The entirety of the isolated RNA underwent reverse transcription, so expressed TCRB transcripts were sequenced. Clones were sequenced by immunoSEQ multiplex PCR, and TCRdb holds only the in-frame ones, with some missing. The top ten clones hold more than 0.45% of a sample with 85,000 to 110,000 clones, 28% of them seen once. This receptor was identified in a woman between 18 and 29 years old with type 1 diabetes. The sequencing sample was made of central memory CD4+ T cells from blood.

This CDR3 is CAWSKGAANTEAFF. Here the CDR3 DNA reads TGTGCCTGGAGTAAGGGGGCCGCGAACACTGAAGCTTTCTTT. V is TRBV30 and J is TRBJ1-1; 7 bases line up with TRBD1. Germline CDR1 is GTSNPN and CDR2 is SVGIG (reference sequence). Germline trimming cut 2 bases from V and 1 base from J; bases unmatched to any gene: 4. The CDR3 is made up of 14 amino acids.